Below, 18 T cell receptor beta chains from the same sample are listed, as sequenced in a study of early T cells in non-severe SARS-CoV-2 infection. TCRdb fed the 5' RACE reads into MiXCR, producing one record per CDR3 protein. The table lists 65,000 to 85,000 distinct CDR3 sequences, 15% to 19% of them singletons, with roughly an eighth in the top ten. The sequencing sample was made of whole blood. These TCRs come from an adult who was a healthcare worker with PCR-confirmed SARS-CoV-2 infection or an uninfected control (not recorded which).

This clonotype was counted only a few times. This sequence joins TRBV11-2 and TRBJ1-1; no clear D gene. Germline CDR1 SGHAT, CDR2 FQNNGV. This CDR3 spans 15 amino acids. The V end was cut by 2 bases, the J end by 3 bases, with 13 bases between. The CDR3 DNA reads as TGTGCCAGCAGCTTAAATGTCGGGGTGGACACTGAAGCTTTCTTT. Its translation is CASSLNVGVDTEAFF.

The chain recombines TRBV15 with TRBJ2-1; D is undetermined. CDR3 size: 11 residues. Germline V gives CDR1 LNHNV, CDR2 YYDKDF (reference sequence). The V gene lost 4 bases and the J gene lost 10 bases, with 8 bases spanning the gap. The CDR3 DNA follows: TGTGCCACCAGCATAAGAGACGAGCAGTTCTTC. This sequence encodes CATSIRDEQFF.

There are a few counts of this clonotype. V and J are TRBV29-1 and TRBJ1-2, with D perhaps matching TRBD1 (5 bases). Trimming removed 4 bases at V and 3 bases at J, with 15 bases between. CDR1 is SQVTM, CDR2 ANQGSEA, per germline. The length of the CDR3 is 14 residues. The DNA of the CDR3 is TGCAGCGTTGTTCGGGTGACAGCCGACTATGGCTACACCTTC. It codes for CSVVRVTADYGYTF.

This clonotype turned up a few times. The V and J genes are TRBV5-5 and TRBJ1-1; possible D gene TRBD1, 6 bases. This CDR3 is 16 amino acids long. Germline assignment: CDR1 SGHKS and CDR2 YYEKEE (reference sequence). The V end lost 0 bases, the J end lost 0 bases, and 12 bases lay between the germline ends. The CDR3 DNA sequence: TGTGCCAGCAGCTTGGGCGACAGGAACCTGAACACTGAAGCTTTCTTT. As protein: CASSLGDRNLNTEAFF.

The sample holds many counts of this clonotype. V usage is TRBV5-4 and J usage is TRBJ2-2; D not resolved. Trimming took 2 bases from V and 0 from J, leaving 8 bases between them. Germline values: CDR1 SGHNT, CDR2 YYREEE (reference sequence). The CDR3 sequence is 15 residues long. The CDR3: CASSFRPTNTGELFF. Written as DNA, the CDR3 is TGTGCCAGCAGCTTCCGCCCAACGAACACCGGGGAGCTGTTTTTT.

This clonotype was detected a few times. The chain couples TRBV5-1 to TRBJ2-7; weak D call: TRBD1 (6 bases). The V and J ends lost 2 bases and 2 bases respectively, with 14 bases between them. CDR1 is SGHRS and CDR2 is YFSETQ in the germline V gene. The CDR3 runs to 15 residues. The CDR3: CASSFASQGPYEQYF. As DNA, the CDR3 is TGCGCCAGCAGCTTCGCCAGCCAGGGGCCCTACGAGCAGTACTTC. Combining the CDR3 with reference TRBV5-1 and TRBJ2-7 gives the whole variable domain KAGVTQTPRYLIKTRGQQVTLSCSPISGHRSVSWYQQTPGQGLQFLFEYFSETQRNKGNFPGRFSGRQFSNSRSEMNVSTLELGDSALYLCASSFASQGPYEQYFGPGTRLTVT.

In its sample, this clonotype was seen many times. This chain uses TRBV28 with TRBJ2-7, with D uncertain. Germline loops: CDR1 MDHEN, CDR2 SYDVKM. With 7 bases removed from V and 3 bases from J, the gap between germline ends came to 22 bases. The CDR3 spans 16 residues. The chain's CDR3 is CASTSPGRSMSYEQYF. Written as DNA, the CDR3 is TGTGCCAGCACCTCCCCGGGCCGCTCCATGAGCTACGAGCAGTACTTC. Complete variable domain (other parts from reference TRBV28 and TRBJ2-7): DVKVTQSSRYLVKRTGEKVFLECVQDMDHENMFWYRQDPGLGLRLIYFSYDVKMKEKGDIPEGYSVSREKKERFSLILESASTNQTSMYLCASTSPGRSMSYEQYFGPGTRLTVT.

This clonotype was detected only a few times. The rearrangement uses TRBV5-1 and TRBJ2-3; 8 bases fit TRBD1. V gave up 3 bases and J gave up 5 bases; unmatched junction bases: 14. The CDR3 has 17 residues. The V gene's germline CDR1 is SGHRS and CDR2 YFSETQ. CDR3 region: CASSSTPQGGRKDTQYF. Written as DNA, the CDR3 is TGCGCCAGCAGCTCCACCCCACAGGGGGGCCGAAAAGATACGCAGTATTTT.

The chain carries TRBV5-1 and TRBJ2-3; 8 bases agree with TRBD2. The CDR3 is 14 residues long. V dropped 6 bases and J dropped 4; count of bases not matched to a gene: 7. The germline V gene has CDR1 SGHRS and CDR2 YFSETQ. The CDR3 sequence: CASKSGGGADTQYF. The CDR3 DNA is TGCGCCAGCAAGTCCGGGGGGGGCGCAGATACGCAGTATTTT.

This clonotype has ten or more counts. Written as DNA, the CDR3 is TGTGCCAGCACACCTAGCGAAGTCACCGGGGAGCTGTTTTTT. It is translated as CASTPSEVTGELFF. The genes are TRBV7-9 and TRBJ2-2, with D maybe TRBD2 (6 bases). This CDR3 comprises 14 residues. The germline V gene encodes CDR1 SEHNR and CDR2 FQNEAQ (reference sequence). Trimming took off 7 bases at V and 4 bases at J, with 13 bases between the two ends.

This clonotype was found a few times. The rearrangement joins TRBV7-6 to TRBJ2-3; D ambiguous. The CDR3 loop spans 13 amino acids. Germline CDR1 reads SGHVS; CDR2 reads FNYEAQ. Trimming took 1 base from V and 4 from J, leaving 6 bases between them. The CDR3, as DNA: TGTGCCAGCAGCTTAGGGGGTCCAGATACGCAGTATTTT. Its translation is CASSLGGPDTQYF.

V is TRBV19 and J is TRBJ1-2, with TRBD1 identical over 7 bases. The V gene's germline CDR1 is LNHDA and CDR2 SQIVND (reference sequence). The CDR3 totals 15 residues. V was clipped by 5 bases and J by 2 bases; unmatched bases: 8. The CDR3 DNA sequence: TGTGCCAGTAGTTACCCGGGACAGCCAAACTATGGCTACACCTTC. Protein: CASSYPGQPNYGYTF.

The gene calls are TRBV9 and TRBJ1-2; D remains ambiguous. Trimming removed 0 bases at V and 2 bases at J, with 11 bases between. This CDR3 is built from 15 residues. In germline, CDR1 is SGDLS, CDR2 YYNGEE. CDR3 nucleotide sequence: TGTGCCAGCAGCGTAGCCCCCGGCGGGAACTATGGCTACACCTTC. It is translated as CASSVAPGGNYGYTF.

CDR3 bases: TGTGCCAGCAGTTACCTTAAGCGGTCCTACAATGAGCAGTTCTTC. Translated: CASSYLKRSYNEQFF. The chain combines TRBV6-2 or TRBV6-3 with TRBJ2-1; D perhaps matches TRBD2 (5 bases). Trimming pared 2 bases from V and 1 base from J, leaving 9 bases between. The length of the CDR3 is 15 residues. Germline V CDR1 and CDR2: MNHEY, SVGEGT.

A few counts support this clonotype. V gene TRBV10-3 combines with J gene TRBJ2-3, with D perhaps TRBD2 (6 bases). Germline-derived CDR1 and CDR2 are ENHRY and SYGVKD. The V end lost 10 bases, the J end lost 1 base, and 12 bases lay between the germline ends. The CDR3 consists of 13 residues. The CDR3 region has the DNA TGTGCCACCTTAGCGGTTGGCACAGATACGCAGTATTTT. The encoded protein is CATLAVGTDTQYF.

This clonotype has just a few counts. In nucleotides, the CDR3 is TGCGCCAGCAGCCGAGGTTGGGGGGCCGACAATGAGCAGTTCTTC. It translates to CASSRGWGADNEQFF. The genes are TRBV5-1 and TRBJ2-1; either TRBD1 or TRBD2 may fit D (6 bases each). V was trimmed by 4 bases and J by 5 bases, leaving 16 bases between them. CDR1 SGHRS and CDR2 YFSETQ come from the germline V gene. The CDR3 totals 15 residues.

The V call is TRBV7-9, the J call TRBJ2-3; D is possibly TRBD2 (5 bases). Germline V CDR1 and CDR2: SEHNR, FQNEAQ (reference sequence). The length of the CDR3 is 13 residues. The germline V and J ends were trimmed by 11 bases and 2 bases, with 14 bases remaining between them. The CDR3 here is CAGLGRFTDTQYF. The DNA for the CDR3 is TGTGCCGGTCTGGGGAGATTCACAGATACGCAGTATTTT.

The rearrangement uses TRBV6-1 and TRBJ2-4; D is possibly TRBD1 (5 bases). Germline CDR1 reads MNHNS; CDR2 reads SASEGT. V dropped 1 base and J dropped 2 bases, with 6 bases sitting between them. This CDR3 has 14 residues. CDR3 sequence reads: CASSEGQSKNIQYF. The CDR3 DNA is TGTGCCAGCAGTGAAGGACAGTCCAAAAACATTCAGTACTTC.